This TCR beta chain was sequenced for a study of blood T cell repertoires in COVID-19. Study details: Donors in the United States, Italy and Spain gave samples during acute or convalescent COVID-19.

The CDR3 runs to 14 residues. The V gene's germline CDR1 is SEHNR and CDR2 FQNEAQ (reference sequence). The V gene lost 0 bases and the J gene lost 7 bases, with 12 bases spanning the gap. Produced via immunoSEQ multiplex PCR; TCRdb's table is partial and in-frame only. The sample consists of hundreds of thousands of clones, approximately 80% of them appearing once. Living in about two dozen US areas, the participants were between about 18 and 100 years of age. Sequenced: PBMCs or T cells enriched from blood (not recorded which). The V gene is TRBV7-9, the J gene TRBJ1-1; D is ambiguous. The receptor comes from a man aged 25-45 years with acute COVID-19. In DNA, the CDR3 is TGTGCCAGCAGCTTAGCGCAAATGAACGGTGAAGCTTTCTTT. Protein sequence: CASSLAQMNGEAFF. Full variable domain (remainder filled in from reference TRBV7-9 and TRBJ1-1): DTGVSQNPRHKITKRGQNVTFRCDPISEHNRLYWYRQTLGQGPEFLTYFQNEAQLEKSRLLSDRFSAERPKGSFSTLEIQRTEQGDSAMYLCASSLAQMNGEAFFGQGTRLTVV.